One sample yielded the 3 T cell receptor beta chains listed below, sequenced in a study of T cell responses to AZD1222 COVID-19 vaccine. Sequenced by immunoSEQ multiplex PCR; TCRdb stores in-frame clones only, minus some. This sample has over 75,000 clones, with 80% to 90% found just once. This specimen was peripheral blood, taken on day 0 of AZD1222 vaccination. All receptors come from an adult in good health.

V gene TRBV19 combines with J gene TRBJ2-5; the D gene is possibly TRBD1 (6 bases). V lost 7 bases, J lost 1 base, and 16 bases lay in between. The CDR3 sequence is 15 residues long. CDR1 LNHDA and CDR2 SQIVND come from the germline V gene (reference sequence). The CDR3: CASKADGTIQETQYF. The CDR3 nucleotides are TGTGCCAGTAAGGCCGACGGGACAATCCAAGAGACCCAGTACTTC.

The chain couples TRBV11-3 to TRBJ2-7, with TRBD1 matching over 9 bases. V was pared by 2 bases and J by 3 bases, with 8 bases of the junction left unmatched. The germline V gene has CDR1 SGHNT and CDR2 YENEEA. The CDR3 sequence is 16 residues long. Here the CDR3 reads CASSLPATGGNYEQYF. The CDR3 nucleotides are TGTGCCAGCAGCTTACCCGCGACAGGGGGGAACTACGAGCAGTACTTC.

This chain links TRBV9 with TRBJ1-4; maybe TRBD1 (6 bases). Germline V gene sequence: CDR1 SGDLS, CDR2 YYNGEE. This CDR3 spans 16 amino acids. The germline V and J ends were trimmed by 5 bases and 7 bases, with 21 bases remaining between them. This CDR3 is CASSPSGRVGGEKLFF. CDR3 sequence (DNA): TGTGCCAGCAGTCCTAGCGGGAGGGTAGGGGGTGAAAAACTGTTTTTT. The full variable domain, with the rest looked up from reference TRBV9 and TRBJ1-4, is DSGVTQTPKHLITATGQRVTLRCSPRSGDLSVYWYQQSLDQGLQFLIQYYNGEERAKGNILERFSAQQFPDLHSELNLSSLELGDSALYFCASSPSGRVGGEKLFFGSGTQLSVL.